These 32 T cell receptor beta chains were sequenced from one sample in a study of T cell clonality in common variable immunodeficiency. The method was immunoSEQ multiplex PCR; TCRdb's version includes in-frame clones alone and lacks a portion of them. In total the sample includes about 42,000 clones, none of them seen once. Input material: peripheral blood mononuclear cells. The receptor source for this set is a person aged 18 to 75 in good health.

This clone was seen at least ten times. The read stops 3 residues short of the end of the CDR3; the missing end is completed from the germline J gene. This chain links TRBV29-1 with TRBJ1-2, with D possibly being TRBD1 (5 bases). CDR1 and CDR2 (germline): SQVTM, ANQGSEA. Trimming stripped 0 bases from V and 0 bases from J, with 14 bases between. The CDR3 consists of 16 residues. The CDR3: CSVEDVLGATNYGYTF. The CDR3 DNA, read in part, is TGCAGCGTTGAAGATGTTTTAGGGGCGACTAACTATGGC. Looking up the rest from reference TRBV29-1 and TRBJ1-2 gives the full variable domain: SAVISQKPSRDICQRGTSLTIQCQVDSQVTMMFWYRQQPGQSLTLIATANQGSEATYESGFVIDKFPISRPNLTFSTLTVSNMSPEDSSIYLCSVEDVLGATNYGYTFGSGTRLTVV.

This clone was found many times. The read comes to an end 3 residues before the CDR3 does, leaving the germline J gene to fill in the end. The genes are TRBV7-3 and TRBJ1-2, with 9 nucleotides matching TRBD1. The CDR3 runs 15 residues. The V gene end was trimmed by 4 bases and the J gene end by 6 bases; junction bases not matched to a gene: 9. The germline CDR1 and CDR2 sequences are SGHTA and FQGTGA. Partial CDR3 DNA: TGTGCCAGCAGCTCTTCGACAGGGGGAAAGGATGGC. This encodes CASSSSTGGKDG. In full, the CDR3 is CASSSSTGGKDGYTF.

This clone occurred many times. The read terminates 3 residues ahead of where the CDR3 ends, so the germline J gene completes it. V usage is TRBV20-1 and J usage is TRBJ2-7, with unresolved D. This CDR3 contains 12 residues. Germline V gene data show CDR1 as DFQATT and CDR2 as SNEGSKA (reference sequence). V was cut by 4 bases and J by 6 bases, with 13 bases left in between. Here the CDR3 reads CSAIPNRAEQYF. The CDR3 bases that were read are TGCAGTGCTATACCGAACCGCGCCGAG.

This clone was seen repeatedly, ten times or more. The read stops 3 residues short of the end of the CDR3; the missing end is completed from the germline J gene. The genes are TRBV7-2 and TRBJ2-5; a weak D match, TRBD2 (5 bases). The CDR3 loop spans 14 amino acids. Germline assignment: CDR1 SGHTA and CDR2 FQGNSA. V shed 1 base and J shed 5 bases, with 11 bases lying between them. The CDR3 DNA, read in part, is TGTGCCAGCAGCTTAGAGGCGGGCGGGGAGACC. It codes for CASSLEAGGET. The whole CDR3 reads CASSLEAGGETQYF.

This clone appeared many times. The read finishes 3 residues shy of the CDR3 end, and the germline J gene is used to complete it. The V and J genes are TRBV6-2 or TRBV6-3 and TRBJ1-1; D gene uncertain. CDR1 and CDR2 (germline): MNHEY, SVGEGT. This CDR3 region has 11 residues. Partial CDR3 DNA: TGTGCCAGCAGTTACTCCCAGCGG. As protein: CASSYSQR. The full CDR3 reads CASSYSQRAFF.

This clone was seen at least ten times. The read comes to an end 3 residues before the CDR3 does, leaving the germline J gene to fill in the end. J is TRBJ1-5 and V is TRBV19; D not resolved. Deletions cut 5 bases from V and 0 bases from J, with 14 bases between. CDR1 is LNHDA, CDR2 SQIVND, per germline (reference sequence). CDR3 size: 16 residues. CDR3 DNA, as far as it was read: TGTGCCAGTAGTTCTCTCCAGGCTAATAGCAATCAGCCC. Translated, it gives CASSSLQANSNQP. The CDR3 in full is CASSSLQANSNQPQHF.

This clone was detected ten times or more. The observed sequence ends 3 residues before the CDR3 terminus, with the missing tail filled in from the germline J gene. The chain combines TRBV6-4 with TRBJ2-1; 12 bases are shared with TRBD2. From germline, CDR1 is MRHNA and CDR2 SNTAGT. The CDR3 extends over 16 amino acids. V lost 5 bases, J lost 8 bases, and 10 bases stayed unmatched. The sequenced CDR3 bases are TGTGCCAGCAGTCAACTAGCGGGGGGAGTTATTGATGAG. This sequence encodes CASSQLAGGVIDE. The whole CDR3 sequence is CASSQLAGGVIDEQFF.

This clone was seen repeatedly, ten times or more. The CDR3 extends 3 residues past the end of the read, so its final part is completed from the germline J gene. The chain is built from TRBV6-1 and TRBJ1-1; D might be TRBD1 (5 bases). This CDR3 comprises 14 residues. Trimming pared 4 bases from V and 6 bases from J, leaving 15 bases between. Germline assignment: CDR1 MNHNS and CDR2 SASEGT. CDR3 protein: CASSGTRGWSEAFF. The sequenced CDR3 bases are TGTGCCAGCAGTGGTACGAGGGGATGGTCTGAA.

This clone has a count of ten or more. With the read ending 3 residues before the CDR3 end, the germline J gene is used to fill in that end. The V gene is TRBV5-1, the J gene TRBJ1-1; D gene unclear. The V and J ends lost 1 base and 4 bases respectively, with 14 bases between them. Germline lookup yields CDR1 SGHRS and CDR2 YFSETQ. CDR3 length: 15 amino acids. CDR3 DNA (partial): TGCGCCAGCAGCTTGAGGCTGGGCGGGAGCACTGAA. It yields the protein CASSLRLGGSTE. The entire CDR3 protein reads CASSLRLGGSTEAFF.

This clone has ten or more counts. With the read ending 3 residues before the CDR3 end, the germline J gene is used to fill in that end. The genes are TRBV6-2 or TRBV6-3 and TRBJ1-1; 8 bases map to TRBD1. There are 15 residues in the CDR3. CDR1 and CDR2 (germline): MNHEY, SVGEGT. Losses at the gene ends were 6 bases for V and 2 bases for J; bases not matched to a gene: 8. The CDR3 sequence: CASSTFTGGNTEAFF. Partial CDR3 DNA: TGTGCCAGCAGCACGTTCACAGGGGGTAACACTGAA.

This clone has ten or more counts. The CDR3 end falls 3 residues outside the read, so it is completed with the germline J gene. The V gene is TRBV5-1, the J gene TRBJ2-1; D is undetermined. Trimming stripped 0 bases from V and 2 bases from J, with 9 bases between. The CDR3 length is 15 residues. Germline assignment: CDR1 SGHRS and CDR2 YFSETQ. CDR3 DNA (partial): TGCGCCAGCAGCTTGGCCCCAGGAACCTACAATGAG. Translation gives CASSLAPGTYNE. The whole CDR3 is CASSLAPGTYNEQFF.

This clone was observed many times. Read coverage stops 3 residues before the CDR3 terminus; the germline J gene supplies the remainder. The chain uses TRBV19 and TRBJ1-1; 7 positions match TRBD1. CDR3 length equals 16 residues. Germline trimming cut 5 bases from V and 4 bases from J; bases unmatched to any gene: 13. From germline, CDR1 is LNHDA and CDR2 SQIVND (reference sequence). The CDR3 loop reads CASSPSRQGGFTEAFF. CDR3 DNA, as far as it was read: TGTGCCAGTAGTCCTTCACGACAGGGTGGTTTCACTGAA.

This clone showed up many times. The CDR3 is CASRGGGYMNTEAFF. The part of the CDR3 DNA that was read is TGCGCCAGCCGCGGGGGGGGCTACATGAACACTGAA. The chain has TRBV5-1 and TRBJ1-1, with D possibly being TRBD1 (6 bases). The read ends 3 residues shy of where the CDR3 ends; the end is completed using the germline J gene. The CDR3 extends over 15 amino acids. Trimming left V 7 bases short and J 0 bases short, with 16 bases between. Germline CDR1 SGHRS, CDR2 YFSETQ.

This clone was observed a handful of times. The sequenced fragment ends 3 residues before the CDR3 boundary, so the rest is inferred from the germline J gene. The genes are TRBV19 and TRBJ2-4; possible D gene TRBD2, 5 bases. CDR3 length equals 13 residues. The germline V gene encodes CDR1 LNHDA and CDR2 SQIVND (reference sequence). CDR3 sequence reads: CASSVPGDYGQYF. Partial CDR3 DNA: TGTGCCAGTAGTGTCCCAGGCGACTATGGT.

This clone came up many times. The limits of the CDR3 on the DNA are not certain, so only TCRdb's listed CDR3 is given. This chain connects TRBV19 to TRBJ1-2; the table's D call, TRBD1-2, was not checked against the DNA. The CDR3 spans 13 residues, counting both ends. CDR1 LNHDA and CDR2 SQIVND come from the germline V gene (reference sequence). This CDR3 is CASTSAFRGGYTF.

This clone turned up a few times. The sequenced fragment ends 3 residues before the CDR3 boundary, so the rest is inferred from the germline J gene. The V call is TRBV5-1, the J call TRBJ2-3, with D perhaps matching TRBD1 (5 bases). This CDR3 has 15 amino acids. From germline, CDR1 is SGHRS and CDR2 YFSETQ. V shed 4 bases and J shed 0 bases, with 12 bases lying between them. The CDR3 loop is CASSLQGGSTDTQYF. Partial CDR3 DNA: TGCGCCAGCAGCCTCCAGGGTGGTAGCACAGATACG.

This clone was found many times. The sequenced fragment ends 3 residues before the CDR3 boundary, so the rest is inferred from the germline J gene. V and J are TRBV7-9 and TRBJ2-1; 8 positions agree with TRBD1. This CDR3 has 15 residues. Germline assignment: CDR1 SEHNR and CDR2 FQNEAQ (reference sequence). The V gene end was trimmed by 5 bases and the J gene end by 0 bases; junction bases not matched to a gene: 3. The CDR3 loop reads CASSPGQGSYNEQFF. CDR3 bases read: TGTGCCAGCAGCCCAGGACAGGGCTCCTACAATGAG.

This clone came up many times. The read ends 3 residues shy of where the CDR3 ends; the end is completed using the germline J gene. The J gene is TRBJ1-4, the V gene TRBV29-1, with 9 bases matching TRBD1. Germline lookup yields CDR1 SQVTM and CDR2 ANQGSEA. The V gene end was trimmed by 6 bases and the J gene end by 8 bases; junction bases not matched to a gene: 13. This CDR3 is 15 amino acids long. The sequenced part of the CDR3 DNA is TGCAGCGTGGATTTACAGGGGGCGGCGGAAGAAAAA. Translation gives CSVDLQGAAEEK. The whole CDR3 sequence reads CSVDLQGAAEEKLFF. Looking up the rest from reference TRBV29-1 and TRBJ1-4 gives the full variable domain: SAVISQKPSRDICQRGTSLTIQCQVDSQVTMMFWYRQQPGQSLTLIATANQGSEATYESGFVIDKFPISRPNLTFSTLTVSNMSPEDSSIYLCSVDLQGAAEEKLFFGSGTQLSVL.

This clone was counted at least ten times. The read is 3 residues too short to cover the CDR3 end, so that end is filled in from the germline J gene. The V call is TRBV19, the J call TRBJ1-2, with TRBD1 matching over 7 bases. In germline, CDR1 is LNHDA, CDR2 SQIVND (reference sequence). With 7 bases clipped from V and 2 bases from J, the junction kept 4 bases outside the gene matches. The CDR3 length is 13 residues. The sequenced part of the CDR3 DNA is TGTGCCAGTAAGCAGGGGGTCAACTATGGC. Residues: CASKQGVNYG. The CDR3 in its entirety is CASKQGVNYGYTF. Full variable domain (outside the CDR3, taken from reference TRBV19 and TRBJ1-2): DGGITQSPKYLFRKEGQNVTLSCEQNLNHDAMYWYRQDPGQGLRLIYYSQIVNDFQKGDIAEGYSVSREKKESFPLTVTSAQKNPTAFYLCASKQGVNYGYTFGSGTRLTVV.

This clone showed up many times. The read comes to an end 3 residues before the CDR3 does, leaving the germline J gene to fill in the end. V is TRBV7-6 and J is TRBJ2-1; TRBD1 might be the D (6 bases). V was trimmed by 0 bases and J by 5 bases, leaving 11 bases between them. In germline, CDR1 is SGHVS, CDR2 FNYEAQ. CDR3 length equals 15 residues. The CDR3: CASSLADSLDNEQFF. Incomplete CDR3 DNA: TGTGCCAGCAGCTTAGCGGACAGTCTAGACAATGAG.

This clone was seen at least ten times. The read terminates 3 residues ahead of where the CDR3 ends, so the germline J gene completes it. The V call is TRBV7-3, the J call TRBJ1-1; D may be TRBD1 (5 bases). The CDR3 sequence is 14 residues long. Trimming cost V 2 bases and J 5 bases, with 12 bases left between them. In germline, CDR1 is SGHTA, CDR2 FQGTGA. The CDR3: CASSLAPGVTEAFF. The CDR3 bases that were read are TGTGCCAGCAGCTTAGCGCCGGGGGTTACTGAA.

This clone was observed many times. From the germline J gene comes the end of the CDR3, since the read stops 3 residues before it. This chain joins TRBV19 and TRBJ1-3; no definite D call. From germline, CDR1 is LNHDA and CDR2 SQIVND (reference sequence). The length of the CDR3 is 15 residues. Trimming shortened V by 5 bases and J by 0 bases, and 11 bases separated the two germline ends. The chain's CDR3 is CASSFRGFSGNTIYF. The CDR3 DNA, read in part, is TGTGCCAGTAGTTTCCGGGGATTCTCTGGAAACACC.

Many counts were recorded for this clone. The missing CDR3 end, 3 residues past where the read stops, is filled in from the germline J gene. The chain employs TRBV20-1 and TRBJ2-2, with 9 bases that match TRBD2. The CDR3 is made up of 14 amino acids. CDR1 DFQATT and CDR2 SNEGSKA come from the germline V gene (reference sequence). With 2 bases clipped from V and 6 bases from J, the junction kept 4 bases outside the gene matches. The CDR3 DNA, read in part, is TGCAGTGCTAGAAAGGGGACTAGCCCCGGGGAG. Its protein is CSARKGTSPGE. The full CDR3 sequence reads CSARKGTSPGELFF.

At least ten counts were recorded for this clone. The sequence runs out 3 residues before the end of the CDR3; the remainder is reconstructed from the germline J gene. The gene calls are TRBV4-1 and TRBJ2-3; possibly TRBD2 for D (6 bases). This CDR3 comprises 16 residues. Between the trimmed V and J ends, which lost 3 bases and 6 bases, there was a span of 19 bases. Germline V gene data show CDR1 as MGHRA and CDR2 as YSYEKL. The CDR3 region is CASSHEGMAGLDTQYF. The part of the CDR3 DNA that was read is TGCGCCAGCAGCCACGAGGGGATGGCGGGGCTCGATACG.

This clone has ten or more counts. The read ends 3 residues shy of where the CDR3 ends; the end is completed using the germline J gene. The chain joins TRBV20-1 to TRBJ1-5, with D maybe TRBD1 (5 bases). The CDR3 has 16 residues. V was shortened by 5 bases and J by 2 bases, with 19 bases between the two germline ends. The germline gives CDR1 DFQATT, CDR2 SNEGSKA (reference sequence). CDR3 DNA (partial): TGCAGTGCTCCGGGATCCATCCTAGGGGGCAATCAGCCC. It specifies CSAPGSILGGNQP. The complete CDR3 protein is CSAPGSILGGNQPQHF.

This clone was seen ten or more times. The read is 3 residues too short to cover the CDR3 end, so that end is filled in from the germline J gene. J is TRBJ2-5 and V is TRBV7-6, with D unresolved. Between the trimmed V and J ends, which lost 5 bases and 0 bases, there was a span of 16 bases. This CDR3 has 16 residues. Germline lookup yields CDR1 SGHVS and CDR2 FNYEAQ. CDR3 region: CASSLFPGVNQETQYF. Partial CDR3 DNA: TGTGCCAGCAGCCTATTCCCCGGTGTGAACCAAGAGACC. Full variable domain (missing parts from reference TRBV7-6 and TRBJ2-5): GAGVSQSPRYKVTKRGQDVALRCDPISGHVSLYWYRQALGQGPEFLTYFNYEAQQDKSGLPNDRFSAERPEGSISTLTIQRTEQRDSAMYRCASSLFPGVNQETQYFGPGTRLLVL.

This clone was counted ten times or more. CDR3 amino acids: CASSQVNRVYSNYGYTF. The covered CDR3 bases are TGCGCCAGCAGCCAAGTTAACAGGGTATACAGCAACTATGGC. The chain has TRBV4-1 and TRBJ1-2; TRBD1 might be the D (6 bases). The CDR3 end is not reached by the read, which stops 3 residues before it; the germline J gene fills it in. V dropped 1 base and J dropped 2 bases, with 17 bases sitting between them. Per the germline V gene, CDR1 is MGHRA and CDR2 is YSYEKL. The CDR3 loop spans 17 amino acids.

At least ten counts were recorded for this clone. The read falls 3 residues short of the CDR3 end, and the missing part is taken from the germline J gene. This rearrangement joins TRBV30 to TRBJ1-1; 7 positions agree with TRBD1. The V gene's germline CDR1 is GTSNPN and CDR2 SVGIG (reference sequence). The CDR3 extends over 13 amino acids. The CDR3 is CAWSAPGQKEAFF. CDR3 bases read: TGTGCCTGGAGTGCGCCGGGACAGAAGGAA.

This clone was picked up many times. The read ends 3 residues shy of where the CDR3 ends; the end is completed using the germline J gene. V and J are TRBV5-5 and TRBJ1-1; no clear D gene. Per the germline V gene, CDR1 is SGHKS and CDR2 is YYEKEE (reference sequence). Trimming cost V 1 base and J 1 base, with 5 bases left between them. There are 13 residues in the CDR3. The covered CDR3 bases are TGTGCCAGCAGCTTGACACCGAACACTGAA. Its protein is CASSLTPNTE. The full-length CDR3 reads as CASSLTPNTEAFF.

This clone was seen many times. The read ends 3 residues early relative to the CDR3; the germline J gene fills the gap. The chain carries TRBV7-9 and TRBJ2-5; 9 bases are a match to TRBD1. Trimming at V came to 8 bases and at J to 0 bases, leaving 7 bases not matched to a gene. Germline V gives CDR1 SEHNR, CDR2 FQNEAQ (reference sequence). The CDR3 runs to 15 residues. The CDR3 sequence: CASGQQGADQETQYF. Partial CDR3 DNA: TGTGCCAGCGGCCAACAGGGGGCTGACCAAGAGACC.

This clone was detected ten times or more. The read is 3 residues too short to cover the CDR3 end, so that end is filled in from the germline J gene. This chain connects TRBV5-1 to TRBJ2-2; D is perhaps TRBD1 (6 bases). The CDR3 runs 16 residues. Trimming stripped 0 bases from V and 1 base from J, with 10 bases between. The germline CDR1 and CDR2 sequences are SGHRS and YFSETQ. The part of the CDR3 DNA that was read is TGCGCCAGCAGCTTGGCGTCGACAGGGAACACCGGGGAG. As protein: CASSLASTGNTGE. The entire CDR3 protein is CASSLASTGNTGELFF.

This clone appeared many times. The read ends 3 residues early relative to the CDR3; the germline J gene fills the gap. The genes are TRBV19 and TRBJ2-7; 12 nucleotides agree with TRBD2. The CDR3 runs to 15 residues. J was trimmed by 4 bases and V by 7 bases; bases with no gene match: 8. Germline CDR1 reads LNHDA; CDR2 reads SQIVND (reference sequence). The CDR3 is CASKRLAGEGYEQYF. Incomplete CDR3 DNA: TGTGCCAGTAAACGACTAGCGGGAGAGGGGTACGAG.